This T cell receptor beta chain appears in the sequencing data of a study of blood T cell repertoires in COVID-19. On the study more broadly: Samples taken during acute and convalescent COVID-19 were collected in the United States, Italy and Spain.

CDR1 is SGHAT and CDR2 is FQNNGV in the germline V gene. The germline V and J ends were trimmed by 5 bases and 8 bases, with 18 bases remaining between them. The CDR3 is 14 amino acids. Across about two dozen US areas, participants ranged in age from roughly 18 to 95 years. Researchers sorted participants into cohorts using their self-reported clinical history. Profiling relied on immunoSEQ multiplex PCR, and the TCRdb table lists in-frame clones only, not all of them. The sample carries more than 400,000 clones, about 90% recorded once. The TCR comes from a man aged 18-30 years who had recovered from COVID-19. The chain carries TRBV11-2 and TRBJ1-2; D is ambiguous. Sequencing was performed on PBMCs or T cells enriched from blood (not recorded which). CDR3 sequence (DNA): TGTGCCAGCAGCCCGTCTGCGGGGTACGGGGGCTACACCTTC. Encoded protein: CASSPSAGYGGYTF.